Sequencing of this T cell receptor beta chain was carried out in a study of T cells in tumors after PD-1 blockade (dated by TCRdb to about 2019). The study in broad terms: Exclusion criteria were prior checkpoint blockade, use of systemic immunosuppressants, or recent radiotherapy or other anti-cancer therapy within 4 weeks. Pembrolizumab 200 mg every 3 weeks or cemiplimab 350 mg every 2 weeks was administered to patients. Some patients also continued taking vismodegib 150 mg daily during anti-PD-1 treatment. On average, tumor samples had 25,000 to 30,000 TCR templates (range about 554-99,264) and around 6,400 unique clonotypes, approximately 20-fold deeper than single-cell TCR sequencing. The study performed paired single-cell RNA and TCR sequencing on site-matched tumors from BCC or SCC patients before and after anti-PD-1 therapy. RECIST version 1.1 was used to assess clinical response. Study-level results and caveats: Comparisons between pre- and post-treatment samples were the only ones where clonal replacement appeared, with none seen between two pre-treatment samples, a pattern that argues against artifacts from biopsy timing or location. Approximately 40% of the TCR clonotypes from tumors also showed up in blood, and some novel exhausted tumor clones were present in pre-treatment blood, which suggests peripheral recruitment. Exhausted CD8+ clones expanded after therapy were found to be mostly novel clonotypes undetected pre-treatment, suggesting clonal replacement rather than reinvigoration of pre-existing clones. The source of novel T cell clones was not identified, and lymphoid organs or rare unexpanded clones within the tumor or the tumor periphery could be included among the possible sources.

Taken with the paper, the label for time point translates to: first of two pre-therapy site-matched biopsies around 2 months apart. Site-matched tumor biopsies were taken from the same primary tumor before and after PD-1 blockade. For bulk TCRbeta sequencing, genomic DNA was extracted from tumor biopsies or peripheral blood, and input amounts ranged from about 600 ng to 6,004 ng. To detect rare clonotypes with greater sensitivity than single-cell TCR sequencing, bulk TCRbeta sequencing was done on the leftover biopsy material. Every patient was a poor candidate for surgical resection and had histologically proven advanced or metastatic basal or squamous cell carcinoma. Of the approximately ten patients in the basal cell carcinoma cohort, roughly eight underwent bulk tumor TCR sequencing. Fresh biopsies came from the site of the primary tumor, and part of the tissue was kept in RNAlater for exome and bulk TCR sequencing.

Deep TCRbeta sequencing was performed with the immunoSEQ platform. Per the source publication's procedure: Only productive rearrangements were exported from the immunoSEQ Analyzer for further analysis. Clones with significant expansion or contraction between timepoints were called with a two-sided binomial test at Bonferroni-corrected P below 0.01. Bulk TCRbeta clonotypes were assigned T cell phenotypes by matching to single-cell RNA+TCR-seq clones sharing the same TCRbeta sequence. Using bulk TCR sequencing data, clone enrichment in tumor was calculated by dividing a clone's tumor frequency by the same clone's PBMC frequency. GLIPH was used to group TCRs into specificity groups, clusters of distinct TCRs likely recognizing common antigens via shared CDR3 motifs. The source is immuneACCESS, and TCRdb retained only in-frame sequences with V and J called. Part of the clones is not carried over; for the studies checked, unresolved V genes explain less than half of this, and the remainder is unexplained. V and J calls plus clone size are reproduced from that table; the DNA served to infer D and trimming. The sample table shows about 4,200 clones, and 73% are seen once. 7% to 8.5% of the sample is taken by the ten largest.

This clone is regarded as large (0.1 to 1%). Its binding antigen is unknown. Base qualities are not at hand, and no much larger clone is one base apart. This clonotype was obtained from a human donor with basal cell carcinoma. Sample: tumor tissue, taken before anti-PD-1 treatment.

In nucleotide form, the sequence is TGTGCCTGGAAAAAGCCAGGACATGGCTACACCTTC. This codes for CAWKKPGHGYTF. The V and J genes are TRBV30 and TRBJ1-2; the D gene is not confidently resolved. CDR1 GTSNPN and CDR2 SVGIG are derived from the germline V gene (reference sequence). At the junction V is shortened by 4 bases and J by 6 bases, with 12 bases in between. The CDR3 numbers 12 residues from cysteine through phenylalanine. Only the CDR3 region is kept as DNA, spanning 36 bases read in frame from base 1. Reference TRBV30 and TRBJ1-2 proteins supply the regions before and after the CDR3; the full variable domain is: SQTIHQWPATLVQPVGSPLSLECTVEGTSNPNLYWYRQAAGRGLQLLFYSVGIGQISSEVPQNLSASRPQDRQFILSSKKLLLSDSGFYLCAWKKPGHGYTFGSGTRLTVV.